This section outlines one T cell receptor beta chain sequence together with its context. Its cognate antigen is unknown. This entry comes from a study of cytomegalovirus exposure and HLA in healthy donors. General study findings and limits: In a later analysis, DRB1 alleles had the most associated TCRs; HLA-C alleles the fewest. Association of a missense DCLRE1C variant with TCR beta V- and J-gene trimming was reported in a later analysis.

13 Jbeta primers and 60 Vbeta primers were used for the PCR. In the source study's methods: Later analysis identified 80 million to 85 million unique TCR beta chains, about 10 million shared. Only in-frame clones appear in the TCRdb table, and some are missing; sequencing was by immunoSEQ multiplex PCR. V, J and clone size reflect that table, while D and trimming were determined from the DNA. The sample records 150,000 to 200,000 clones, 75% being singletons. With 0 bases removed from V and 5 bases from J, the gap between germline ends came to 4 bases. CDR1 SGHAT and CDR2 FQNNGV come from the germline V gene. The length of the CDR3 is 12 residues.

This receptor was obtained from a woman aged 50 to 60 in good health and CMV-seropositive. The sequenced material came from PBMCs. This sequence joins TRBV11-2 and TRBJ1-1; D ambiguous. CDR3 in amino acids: CASSLDPTEAFF. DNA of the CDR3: TGTGCCAGCAGCTTAGATCCTACTGAAGCTTTCTTT.